This entry features one TCR beta chain sequence. In germline, CDR1 is SGHTS, CDR2 YDEGEE. J lost 2 bases, V lost 4 bases, and 12 bases had no gene match. CDR3 length: 18 residues. Time point defined: newly diagnosed, previously untreated cHL patient sample. Using magnetic negative selection, the CD4+ T cells were separated out of thawed PBMCs. Comparison samples consisted of PBMCs from newly diagnosed, untreated classical Hodgkin lymphoma. The sample is drawn from a study of PD-1 blockade in classical Hodgkin lymphoma. TCRdb's copy holds only in-frame clones and misses some; the assay was immunoSEQ multiplex PCR. The table lists around 27,000 clones, around 90% of them singletons.

This sequence joins TRBV5-8 and TRBJ2-6; 7 bases agree with TRBD2. This receptor was obtained from a human donor with classical Hodgkin lymphoma. Material for sequencing was CD4+ T cells from blood. The DNA of the CDR3 is TGTGCCAGCAGCCTGGGGGGTCCGGCGGGGGCTGGGGCCAACGTCCTGACTTTC. This encodes CASSLGGPAGAGANVLTF. Supplemented by reference TRBV5-8 and TRBJ2-6, the full variable domain reads EAGVTQSPTHLIKTRGQQATLRCSPISGHTSVYWYQQALGLGLQFLLWYDEGEERNRGNFPPRFSGRQFPNYSSELNVNALELEDSALYLCASSLGGPAGAGANVLTFGAGSRLTVL.